This is a list of T cell receptor beta chains from one sample in a study of blood T cells in healthy people across ages. In TCRdb, the 5' RACE reads were re-called with MiXCR into one record per CDR3 protein. The sample carries 800,000 or so distinct CDR3 sequences, 20% to 25% recorded once. These data were also filed under a second study, of T cells of mothers and their children.

The sequencing input was blood. The receptors come from a boy between 10 and 17 years old in good health. CDR3s include the opening cysteine and the closing phenylalanine or tryptophan. Each record gives: clone size, J gene, CDR3 length, V gene, D gene, CDR3 DNA, CDR3 protein. D genes are given only for firm matches. A row's size may be missing; if present it is once, few, many or a size class.

few TRBJ2-1 17 TRBV7-9 TRBD1 TGTGCCAGCAGGATCACGGCAGGACAGGGTAACTACAATGAGCAGTTCTTC CASRITAGQGNYNEQFF
- TRBJ1-2 12 TRBV7-2 - TGTGCCAGCAGCCCCTCATTGAGAATAGACACCTTC CASSPSLRIDTF
- TRBJ1-3 16 TRBV7-9 TRBD1 TGTGCCAGCAGCCCCGGACAGGGAAAGGCTGGAAACACCATATATTTT CASSPGQGKAGNTIYF
- TRBJ2-1 13 TRBV6-5 - TGTGCCAGCTGCCGAACGAGGAGCGATGAGCAGTTCTTC CASCRTRSDEQFF
few TRBJ2-4 15 TRBV11-1 - TGTGCCAGCAGCGATGACGGCAGTGGGGGGAACATTCAGTACTTC CASSDDGSGGNIQYF
- TRBJ1-1 17 TRBV15 - TGTGCCACCAGCAGAGATGAGGGATGGGGGTTTAGTAGTGAAGCTTTCTTT CATSRDEGWGFSSEAFF
few TRBJ2-1 16 TRBV7-2 TRBD2 TGTGCCAGCAGCTCCGCCGGGACTAGCTGGTCCAATGAGCAGTTCTTC CASSSAGTSWSNEQFF
few TRBJ1-1 15 TRBV6-2/TRBV6-3 TRBD1 TGTGCCAGCAGTTATGGGACAGATGAAAACACTGAAGCTTTCTTT CASSYGTDENTEAFF
- TRBJ1-2 16 TRBV12-3/TRBV12-4 TRBD1 TGTGCCAGCAGTTTGATGGGACAGGGGGCGCGTCTTGGCTACACCTTC CASSLMGQGARLGYTF
few TRBJ1-2 13 TRBV12-3/TRBV12-4 - TGTGCCAGCAGGCAATCGAACTTCTATGGCTACACCTTC CASRQSNFYGYTF
- TRBJ2-1 15 TRBV18 TRBD1 TGTGCCAGCTCACCTAGTCGGGACAGGCCCAATGAGCAGTTCTTC CASSPSRDRPNEQFF
- TRBJ1-1 15 TRBV27 - TGTGCCAGCAGTTTCGATAAGAGGAGGTACACTGAAGCTTTCTTT CASSFDKRRYTEAFF
- TRBJ2-7 13 TRBV29-1 - TGCAGCGTGGGGGGTTGGGGCGAACACGAGCAGTACTTC CSVGGWGEHEQYF
few TRBJ1-5 15 TRBV20-1 TRBD1 TGCAGTGCTTTCACCGGGACAGGGGTGAAGCAGCCCCAGCATTTT CSAFTGTGVKQPQHF
- TRBJ1-1 15 TRBV7-9 TRBD1 TGTGCCAGCAGCTTTACCACCGGGACAGGGGGTGAAGCTTTCTTT CASSFTTGTGGEAFF
- TRBJ2-5 16 TRBV4-3 - TGCGCCAGCAGCCAAGAGATCGGTACATCCCAAGAGACCCAGTACTTC CASSQEIGTSQETQYF
- TRBJ2-7 16 TRBV5-5 TRBD2 TGTGCCAGCAGCCCCCGGGGCGGGGGGATCCTGGGCGAGCAGTACTTC CASSPRGGGILGEQYF
- TRBJ1-4 16 TRBV7-9 - TGTGCCAGCAGCCTACCGGCGAGGGGGGGCGATGAAAAACTGTTTTTT CASSLPARGGDEKLFF
few TRBJ2-5 16 TRBV21-1 - TGTGCCAGCAGCCCACGGACAGGGGGCGGGAAAGAGACCCAGTACTTC CASSPRTGGGKETQYF
few TRBJ2-5 15 TRBV7-9 - TGTGCCAGCAGCTCATTCTCGGACCTAGAGGCAACCCAGTACTTC CASSSFSDLEATQYF
- TRBJ1-1 16 TRBV15 TRBD1 TGTGCCACCAGCAGGGCGTGGACAGGGCAGGACACTGAAGCTTTCTTT CATSRAWTGQDTEAFF
- TRBJ2-4 18 TRBV28 TRBD2 TGTGCCAGCAGTTCCGGCGGAGTGCGGGGGAGGCCCAAAAACATTCAGTACTTC CASSSGGVRGRPKNIQYF
- TRBJ1-1 14 TRBV7-2 - TGTGCCAGCAGCTTAATCACAGGGTGGACTGAAGCTTTCTTT CASSLITGWTEAFF
- TRBJ1-5 15 TRBV29-1 - TGCAGCGCCGCATATTCAGGGAAATCGGATCAGCCCCAGCATTTT CSAAYSGKSDQPQHF
- TRBJ2-3 13 TRBV14 - TGTGCCGGCTCGACAGAGAACACAGATACGCAGTATTTT CAGSTENTDTQYF
- TRBJ1-2 13 TRBV4-1 - TGCGCCAGCAGCGGGACCACTAACTATGGCTACGCCTTC CASSGTTNYGYAF
- TRBJ1-2 13 TRBV5-1 - TGCGCCAGCAGCTTGGCGGCAGGGGATGGCTACACCTTC CASSLAAGDGYTF
- TRBJ2-1 17 TRBV9 - TGTGCCAGCAGCGTAGCTTTGTATGGGGGTCCCTACAATGAGCAGTTCTTC CASSVALYGGPYNEQFF
- TRBJ2-7 16 TRBV4-1 - TGCGCCAGCAGCCAGGAAGGAAGGGGGAGCTCCTACGAGCAGTACTTC CASSQEGRGSSYEQYF
- TRBJ2-2 16 TRBV7-2 TRBD1 TGTGCCAGCAGCTTAGGAGACAGGGGGGTCACCGGGGAGCTGTTTTTT CASSLGDRGVTGELFF
- TRBJ2-5 14 TRBV2 - TGTGCCAGCAGTGAAGTTGGCTTCCAAGAGACCCAGTACTTC CASSEVGFQETQYF
- TRBJ2-1 16 TRBV6-1 TRBD2 TGTGCCAGCAGCCGAGGACTAGCCCTCTCCTACAATGAGCAGTTCTTC CASSRGLALSYNEQFF
- TRBJ2-1 15 TRBV12-3/TRBV12-4 TRBD1 TGTGCCAGCAGTCCCCAGGGACAGGGCCACAATGAGCAGTTCTTC CASSPQGQGHNEQFF
few TRBJ2-1 16 TRBV4-3 - TGCGCCAGCAGCCAAGATTCCCACCCTACCGACAATGAGCAGTTCTTC CASSQDSHPTDNEQFF
few TRBJ2-1 18 TRBV28 - TGTGCCAGCAGTTCCGGCGAAATTTGCCGGGACGGGAACAATGAGCAGTTCTTC CASSSGEICRDGNNEQFF
few TRBJ2-7 15 TRBV20-1 TRBD2 TGCAGTGCTAGTTTTGCGGGAGGTTCCATCTACGAGCAGTACTTC CSASFAGGSIYEQYF
many TRBJ1-4 16 TRBV13 - TGTGCCAGCAGCCTCACAGGGTTTGCAACTAATGAAAAACTGTTTTTT CASSLTGFATNEKLFF
few TRBJ2-7 15 TRBV6-6 TRBD1 TGTGCCAGCAGTTACAGAGGACAGGGCCCTTACGAGCAGTACTTC CASSYRGQGPYEQYF
- TRBJ2-7 13 TRBV12-3/TRBV12-4 - TGTGCCAGCCGTCTTGGGGGGAACAACGAGCAGTACTTC CASRLGGNNEQYF
few TRBJ2-7 15 TRBV4-3 - TGCGCCAGCAGCGCCGAGAGGAGCGGCTCCTACGAGCAGTACTTC CASSAERSGSYEQYF
few TRBJ2-1 14 TRBV5-1 - TGCGCCAGCAGCTTGGTACAGAAAGGCGATGAGCAGTTCTTC CASSLVQKGDEQFF
few TRBJ2-7 14 TRBV12-3/TRBV12-4 - TGTGCCAGCAGTTTAGCAGGGGGGGAAGGCGAGCAGTACTTC CASSLAGGEGEQYF
- TRBJ2-1 16 TRBV24-1 - TGTGCCACCAGTGCAACTCTAGACCAGTACTACAATGAGCAGTTCTTC CATSATLDQYYNEQFF
- TRBJ2-5 13 TRBV6-2/TRBV6-3 - TGTGCCAGCAGTTACTCGGGGCCCCTCCTAAGATACTTC CASSYSGPLLRYF
once TRBJ2-3 16 TRBV2 - TGTGCCAGCAGTGAAGGTGGGCGGAGCCTCACAGATACGCAGTATTTT CASSEGGRSLTDTQYF
many TRBJ2-5 13 TRBV10-3 - TGTGCCATCAGTGAGGGGGCCCAAGAGACCCAGTACTTC CAISEGAQETQYF
few TRBJ2-1 17 TRBV12-3/TRBV12-4 TRBD2 TGTGCCAGCAGCCTGATGGGACTAGCGGGATACGACAATGAGCAGTTCTTC CASSLMGLAGYDNEQFF
- TRBJ2-1 15 TRBV24-1 - TGTGCCACCAGTGACCGGGACGGACCCTACAATGAGCAGTTCTTC CATSDRDGPYNEQFF
many TRBJ2-4 16 TRBV5-1 - TGCGCCAGCAGCTGGGGGACTGCCAAGACCAAAAACATTCAGTACTTC CASSWGTAKTKNIQYF
few TRBJ1-2 16 TRBV3-1 - TGTGCCAGCAGCCCGATGCCGATCGGGCCAGTCGATGGCTACACCTTC CASSPMPIGPVDGYTF
few TRBJ2-1 15 TRBV6-1 - TGTGCCAGCAGTGAAGCTACAGGGAGCTACAATGAGCAGTTCTTC CASSEATGSYNEQFF
once TRBJ1-1 14 TRBV20-1 TRBD1 TGCAGTGCTTCTTCGACAGGGAAGAACACTGAAGCTTTCTTT CSASSTGKNTEAFF
- TRBJ2-5 16 TRBV5-4 TRBD2 TGTGCCAGCAGCCCTGGGACTAGCGGGAGCCCTACGGAGCAGTACTTC CASSPGTSGSPTEQYF
- TRBJ2-1 14 TRBV29-1 TRBD2 TGCAGCGTCGGGGGGGGACTCGCTAGCAATGAGCAGTTCTTC CSVGGGLASNEQFF
- TRBJ2-5 14 TRBV7-6 - TGTGCCAGCAGCTTAGGTGCGAGCCCGGAGACCCAGTACTTC CASSLGASPETQYF
few TRBJ2-5 16 TRBV7-3 - TGTGCCAGCAGCCCGCGCCCGATTACGCCCGACGAGACCCAGTACTTC CASSPRPITPDETQYF
- TRBJ2-1 15 TRBV2 TRBD2 TGTGCCAGCAGTGCCCTAGCGGGAGCGGGCAATGAGCAGTTCTTC CASSALAGAGNEQFF
few TRBJ1-2 15 TRBV5-1 - TGCGCCAGCAGCTTGGGTACCTACGCTAACTATGGCTACACCTTC CASSLGTYANYGYTF
- TRBJ2-3 15 TRBV5-1 TRBD2 TGCGCCAGCAGCTTGGATCTAGCGGACACAGATACGCAGTATTTT CASSLDLADTDTQYF